The rows below give T cell receptor beta chains drawn from one sample of a study of shared clonotypes between healthy human individuals. Using immunoSEQ multiplex PCR, the repertoire was profiled, and TCRdb retains in-frame clones only, with some absent. This table has under 850,000 clones, 72% appearing once. The sequencing sample was made of memory CD4+ T cells sorted from blood. The source is a woman aged 25 to 39 in good health. Both conserved end residues are part of each CDR3. A D gene is named only where the DNA matches it firmly. Size tells how often a clone was seen (once, few, many) or the class of an expanded clone, and some rows leave it out.

CDR3aa: CASSHGLYGEIYEQYF; CDR3nt: TGCGCCAGCAGCCATGGCTTATATGGGGAGATTTACGAGCAGTACTTC; v_gene: TRBV4-1; j_gene: TRBJ2-7; d_gene: -; abundance: -
CDR3aa: CASSELAGRGDEQFF; CDR3nt: TGTGCCAGCAGTGAACTAGCGGGGAGAGGTGATGAGCAGTTCTTC; v_gene: TRBV6-4; j_gene: TRBJ2-1; d_gene: TRBD2; abundance: few
CDR3aa: CAISPSGAEETQYF; CDR3nt: TGTGCCATCTCCCCCAGCGGTGCTGAAGAGACCCAGTACTTC; v_gene: TRBV10-3; j_gene: TRBJ2-5; d_gene: -; abundance: -
CDR3aa: CASSSGLAGGLETQYF; CDR3nt: TGTGCCAGCAGTTCGGGACTAGCGGGAGGTCTGGAGACCCAGTACTTC; v_gene: TRBV6-5; j_gene: TRBJ2-5; d_gene: TRBD2; abundance: -
CDR3aa: CASSQGLAVPNEQFF; CDR3nt: TGTGCCAGCAGCCAAGGACTAGCGGTACCCAATGAGCAGTTCTTC; v_gene: TRBV7-9; j_gene: TRBJ2-1; d_gene: TRBD2; abundance: -
CDR3aa: CATSVQTQWDEQYF; CDR3nt: TGTGCCACCAGCGTCCAGACCCAATGGGACGAGCAGTACTTC; v_gene: TRBV15; j_gene: TRBJ2-7; d_gene: -; abundance: once
CDR3aa: CASSGRTGATGELFF; CDR3nt: TGTGCCAGCAGTGGACGGACAGGAGCCACCGGGGAGCTGTTTTTT; v_gene: TRBV2; j_gene: TRBJ2-2; d_gene: TRBD1; abundance: -
CDR3aa: CASSIDLTGLAGVVDTQYF; CDR3nt: TGTGCCAGTAGTATAGATCTGACGGGACTAGCGGGAGTCGTAGATACGCAGTATTTT; v_gene: TRBV19; j_gene: TRBJ2-3; d_gene: TRBD2; abundance: once
CDR3aa: CASSLASEDTQYF; CDR3nt: TGTGCCAGCAGCTTAGCCTCGGAAGATACGCAGTATTTT; v_gene: TRBV11-3; j_gene: TRBJ2-3; d_gene: -; abundance: -
CDR3aa: CASSQDPFRDEQYF; CDR3nt: TGTGCCAGCAGCCAAGACCCATTCAGGGACGAGCAGTACTTC; v_gene: TRBV14; j_gene: TRBJ2-7; d_gene: -; abundance: -
CDR3aa: CASSLTALNTEAFF; CDR3nt: TGTGCCAGCAGCTTGACAGCTTTGAACACTGAAGCTTTCTTT; v_gene: TRBV7-9; j_gene: TRBJ1-1; d_gene: -; abundance: -
CDR3aa: CASSLGGQGVEKLFF; CDR3nt: TGTGCCAGCAGTTTAGGGGGACAGGGGGTCGAAAAACTGTTTTTT; v_gene: TRBV28; j_gene: TRBJ1-4; d_gene: TRBD1; abundance: -
CDR3aa: CASGKLGRVNTEAFF; CDR3nt: TGTGCCAGCGGAAAGCTGGGACGGGTGAACACTGAAGCTTTCTTT; v_gene: TRBV6-1; j_gene: TRBJ1-1; d_gene: -; abundance: -
CDR3aa: CASSQDLTSGGTDTQYF; CDR3nt: TGTGCCAGCAGCCAAGACCTAACTAGCGGTGGGACAGATACGCAGTATTTT; v_gene: TRBV5-4; j_gene: TRBJ2-3; d_gene: TRBD2; abundance: -
CDR3aa: CASSRDRSPGEQYF; CDR3nt: TGTGCCAGCAGTAGAGACAGGTCGCCGGGCGAGCAGTACTTC; v_gene: TRBV6-5; j_gene: TRBJ2-7; d_gene: -; abundance: -
CDR3aa: CASSLGLRPSSYEQYF; CDR3nt: TGTGCCAGCAGTTTAGGGCTCCGGCCCAGCTCCTACGAGCAGTACTTC; v_gene: TRBV28; j_gene: TRBJ2-7; d_gene: -; abundance: -
CDR3aa: CASSLDRGGRYNEQFF; CDR3nt: TGTGCCAGCAGCTTGGATCGGGGAGGAAGGTACAATGAGCAGTTCTTC; v_gene: TRBV5-6; j_gene: TRBJ2-1; d_gene: -; abundance: -
CDR3aa: CASSPRPQAGGFGNTIYF; CDR3nt: TGTGCCAGCAGCCCACGCCCCCAGGCAGGGGGCTTTGGAAACACCATATATTTT; v_gene: TRBV9; j_gene: TRBJ1-3; d_gene: TRBD1; abundance: -
CDR3aa: CASTEGTGNTEAFF; CDR3nt: TGTGCCAGCACCGAGGGTACGGGGAACACTGAAGCTTTCTTT; v_gene: TRBV6-6; j_gene: TRBJ1-1; d_gene: -; abundance: -
CDR3aa: CASSMTGGFETQYF; CDR3nt: TGTGCCAGTAGTATGACGGGAGGGTTTGAGACCCAGTACTTC; v_gene: TRBV19; j_gene: TRBJ2-5; d_gene: TRBD2; abundance: -
CDR3aa: CAISESGLAGGQEQFF; CDR3nt: TGTGCCATCAGTGAGTCGGGTCTAGCGGGAGGGCAAGAGCAGTTCTTC; v_gene: TRBV10-3; j_gene: TRBJ2-1; d_gene: TRBD2; abundance: -
CDR3aa: CASSIAWLAGSHNEQFF; CDR3nt: TGTGCCAGTAGTATAGCGTGGCTAGCGGGAAGTCACAATGAGCAGTTCTTC; v_gene: TRBV19; j_gene: TRBJ2-1; d_gene: TRBD2; abundance: -
CDR3aa: CASTSDRVGNEKLFF; CDR3nt: TGTGCCAGCACCTCCGACAGGGTCGGGAATGAAAAACTGTTTTTT; v_gene: TRBV2; j_gene: TRBJ1-4; d_gene: TRBD1; abundance: -
CDR3aa: CASSAPGTDTRPQHF; CDR3nt: TGTGCCAGCAGTGCTCCCGGGACAGATACGCGGCCCCAGCATTTT; v_gene: TRBV28; j_gene: TRBJ1-5; d_gene: TRBD1; abundance: once
CDR3aa: CASSLPVGYVEQYF; CDR3nt: TGTGCCAGCAGCTTACCGGTAGGGTATGTCGAGCAGTACTTC; v_gene: TRBV7-8; j_gene: TRBJ2-7; d_gene: -; abundance: -
CDR3aa: CATSREAPGADTQYF; CDR3nt: TGTGCCACCAGCAGAGAGGCCCCAGGGGCCGATACGCAGTATTTT; v_gene: TRBV15; j_gene: TRBJ2-3; d_gene: -; abundance: many